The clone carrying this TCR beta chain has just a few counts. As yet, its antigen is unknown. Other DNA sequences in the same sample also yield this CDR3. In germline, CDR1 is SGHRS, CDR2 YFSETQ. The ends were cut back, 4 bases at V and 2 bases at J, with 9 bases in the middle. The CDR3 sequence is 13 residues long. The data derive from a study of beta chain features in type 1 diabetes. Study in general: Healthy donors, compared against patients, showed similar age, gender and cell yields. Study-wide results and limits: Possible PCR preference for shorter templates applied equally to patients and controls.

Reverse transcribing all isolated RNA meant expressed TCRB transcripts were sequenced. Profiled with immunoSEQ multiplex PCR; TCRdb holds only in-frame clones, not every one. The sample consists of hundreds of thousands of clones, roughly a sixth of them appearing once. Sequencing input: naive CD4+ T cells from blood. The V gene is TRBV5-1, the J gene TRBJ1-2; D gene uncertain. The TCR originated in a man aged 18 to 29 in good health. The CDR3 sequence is CASSPTINYGYTF. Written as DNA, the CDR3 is TGCGCCAGCAGCCCGACAATAAACTATGGCTACACCTTC.